The clone carrying this T cell receptor (beta chain) was found a few times. Its target is unknown. MiXCR, run by TCRdb on the RT-PCR reads, gives a single entry per CDR3 protein. The sample lists 800,000 to 1,000,000 distinct CDR3 sequences; 21% were seen once. This sample is part of a study of response to subunit inactivated influenza vaccine. Points from the study as a whole: It was suggested by the authors that few new T cells are recruited by each seasonal influenza vaccination.

The specimen comprised PBMCs from blood, sampled around 5 days after vaccination. This sequence was found in a man aged 45-65 years who received an inactivated influenza vaccine.

In DNA, the CDR3 is TGTGCCACCAGTGACCCAAACAAGGAAGACTCCTACAATGAGCAGTTCTTC. Translating gives CATSDPNKEDSYNEQFF. This chain uses TRBV24-1 with TRBJ2-1; no definite D call. The CDR3 is made up of 17 amino acids. CDR1 and CDR2 from the germline V gene are KGHDR and SFDVKD. The V end lost 4 bases, the J end lost 0 bases, and 15 bases lay between the germline ends.